This T cell receptor beta chain was identified during a study of blood T cell repertoires in COVID-19. For the study at large: Acute and convalescent COVID-19 samples came from the United States, Italy and Spain.

TCRdb keeps only in-frame clones here, not all; method: immunoSEQ multiplex PCR. Seen here are around 430,000 clones, around 87% observed once, and the top ten hold about 10%. J was trimmed by 7 bases and V by 4 bases; bases with no gene match: 6. Germline V gene lookup returns CDR1 SGHTA and CDR2 FQGNSA. The CDR3 covers 13 residues. Before being deemed recovered, Cohort 3 donors had two negative PCRs, clearance, or symptom resolution. V is TRBV7-2 and J is TRBJ2-5; TRBD2 aligns across 7 bases. The TCR was taken from a woman aged 45-65 years who had recovered from COVID-19. The sample consisted of PBMCs or T cells enriched from blood (not recorded which). CDR3 sequence reads: CASSSGTTRTQYF. The DNA for the CDR3 is TGTGCCAGCAGCTCTGGGACTACCAGGACCCAGTACTTC.